This is a list of T cell receptor beta chains from one sample in a study of blood T cell repertoires in COVID-19. Using immunoSEQ multiplex PCR, the repertoire was profiled, and TCRdb retains in-frame clones only, with some absent. The profile shows 250,000 to 400,000 clones, 85% to 90% of them singletons. Input material: peripheral blood. The receptors were sampled from a woman in her 30s with COVID-19, enrolled during active disease. The conserved cysteine and the conserved F or W are not part of the CDR3 here. Each record gives: V gene, J gene, CDR3 length, CDR3 protein.

TRBV6-9,TRBJ2-1,14,ASSYNSLSSYNEQF
TRBV19,TRBJ2-1,14,ASSYTGQGYSNEQF
TRBV27,TRBJ1-6,12,ASSPGVDNSPLH
TRBV5-1,TRBJ2-3,13,ASTRQGAQPDTQY
TRBV29-1,TRBJ1-1,12,SVDGTGKIGEAF
TRBV5-1,TRBJ2-3,12,ASSLVASTDTQY
TRBV18,TRBJ1-4,13,ASSPPSGVSEKLF
TRBV6-5,TRBJ1-5,12,ASGVGRVVQPQH
TRBV29-1,TRBJ2-5,10,SVEDLDRVND
TRBV27,TRBJ1-4,12,ASRLRGRREKLF
TRBV6-2/TRBV6-3,TRBJ1-2,13,ASSYSRREGYGYT
TRBV7-8,TRBJ1-1,15,ASSLIGGTTPITEAF
TRBV18,TRBJ2-1,12,ASSPGAGVNEQF
TRBV5-1,TRBJ2-5,13,ASSSTSGNEETQY
TRBV10-3,TRBJ1-1,13,ALSPTGVTNTEAF
TRBV24-1,TRBJ2-1,11,ATSPQGYNEQF
TRBV10-3,TRBJ1-1,12,AISAGQGNTEAF
TRBV7-8,TRBJ1-2,14,ASSPLINRGSYGYT
TRBV6-5,TRBJ1-4,14,ASSYSGTAQGEKLF
TRBV24-1,TRBJ2-2,14,ATSDFSTSITGELF
TRBV10-3,TRBJ2-3,11,AISGAGTDTQY
TRBV7-2,TRBJ1-3,13,ASSLGLNSGNTIY